The 31 T cell receptor beta chains presented below share a single source sample, sequenced in a study of blood T cell repertoires in COVID-19. Using immunoSEQ multiplex PCR, the repertoire was profiled, and TCRdb retains in-frame clones only, with some absent. Here the sample spans about 400,000 clones, over 75% being singletons. Sequencing input: PBMCs or T cells enriched from blood (not recorded which). All receptors come from a woman aged 30 to 39 who had recovered from COVID-19.

This chain uses TRBV4-1 with TRBJ1-2; 7 bases are shared with TRBD1. This CDR3 is built from 18 residues. Trimming at V came to 0 bases and at J to 6 bases, leaving 16 bases not matched to a gene. CDR1 is MGHRA and CDR2 is YSYEKL in the germline V gene. The CDR3 spells CASSQDPGQRIRGDGYTF. For the CDR3, the DNA is TGCGCCAGCAGCCAAGATCCGGGACAGCGGATACGAGGAGATGGCTACACCTTC.

The rearrangement joins TRBV11-2 to TRBJ2-7; 7 bases align to TRBD2. V gave up 2 bases and J gave up 4 bases; unmatched junction bases: 5. Germline-derived CDR1 and CDR2 are SGHAT and FQNNGV. CDR3 length: 14 amino acids. Here the CDR3 DNA reads TGTGCCAGCAGCTTATCAGGCGGGGGATACGAGCAGTACTTC. Translating it yields CASSLSGGGYEQYF.

The chain joins TRBV29-1 to TRBJ2-7; D possibly corresponds to TRBD1 (7 bases). V shed 7 bases and J shed 3 bases, with 16 bases lying between them. The CDR3 loop spans 13 amino acids. Looked up from germline, CDR1 is SQVTM and CDR2 is ANQGSEA. For the CDR3, the DNA is TGCAGCGGTTCGCGGGGACAGATCTACGAGCAGTACTTC. It codes for CSGSRGQIYEQYF.

This clone has only one observation. This chain connects TRBV28 to TRBJ1-2, with 7 bases fitting TRBD1. Per the germline V gene, CDR1 is MDHEN and CDR2 is SYDVKM. The CDR3 covers 14 residues. The V segment lost 2 bases and the J segment 2 bases; nucleotides outside the gene matches: 2. DNA of the CDR3: TGTGCCAGCAGTTTAGGGACAGACAACTATGGCTACACCTTC. Translation gives CASSLGTDNYGYTF.

On this clone itself: Within the sample, other DNA sequences also encode this same CDR3. The chain links TRBV20-1 to TRBJ1-2; D is uncertain. CDR3 length: 10 residues. Germline V gives CDR1 DFQATT, CDR2 SNEGSKA (reference sequence). Trimming removed 6 bases from V and 4 bases from J, with 6 bases in between. The CDR3 spells CSAPIYGYTF. Written as DNA, the CDR3 is TGCAGTGCCCCCATCTATGGCTACACCTTC.

This rearrangement joins TRBV7-9 to TRBJ1-1; D uncertain. The V gene's germline CDR1 is SEHNR and CDR2 FQNEAQ (reference sequence). The CDR3 runs to 15 residues. Trimming left V 5 bases short and J 3 bases short, with 16 bases between. The CDR3 DNA is TGTGCCAGCAGCGCCCCTTCCGGGGTTTACACTGAAGCTTTCTTT. Its translation is CASSAPSGVYTEAFF. The full variable domain, with the rest looked up from reference TRBV7-9 and TRBJ1-1, is DTGVSQNPRHKITKRGQNVTFRCDPISEHNRLYWYRQTLGQGPEFLTYFQNEAQLEKSRLLSDRFSAERPKGSFSTLEIQRTEQGDSAMYLCASSAPSGVYTEAFFGQGTRLTVV.

This chain joins TRBV7-2 and TRBJ2-3; 12 positions agree with TRBD2. This CDR3 has 16 residues. Germline-derived CDR1 and CDR2 are SGHTA and FQGNSA. The V and J ends lost 5 bases and 0 bases, in that order; junction bases with no gene match: 3. The CDR3 loop is CASSEGTSGSTDTQYF. The CDR3 DNA reads TGTGCCAGCAGCGAAGGGACTAGCGGGAGCACAGATACGCAGTATTTT.

The rearrangement uses TRBV12-5 and TRBJ1-1, with 11 bases identical to TRBD1. Germline V gives CDR1 LGHNT, CDR2 FRNRAP. Unmatched junction bases numbered 10, after V lost 1 base and J lost 3 bases. The CDR3 contains 18 residues. This CDR3 is CASGLGAKGQGVDTEAFF. Written as DNA, the CDR3 is TGTGCTAGTGGTTTGGGCGCTAAGGGACAGGGGGTCGACACTGAAGCTTTCTTT.

This rearrangement joins TRBV2 to TRBJ1-2, with 11 bases matching TRBD1. V was pared by 7 bases and J by 4 bases, with 2 bases of the junction left unmatched. Germline assignment: CDR1 SNHLY and CDR2 FYNNEI. This CDR3 comprises 13 residues. The CDR3 DNA reads TGTGCCAGCACGGACAGGGGGCTCTATGGCTACACCTTC. It translates to CASTDRGLYGYTF.

The rearrangement links TRBV28 to TRBJ2-7; the D gene is possibly TRBD2 (5 bases). V lost 10 bases, J lost 4 bases, and 17 bases lay in between. Germline CDR1 MDHEN, CDR2 SYDVKM. The CDR3 is 13 residues long. CDR3 loop: CAIRTVNRYEQYF. DNA for the CDR3: TGTGCCATCAGGACTGTGAATCGGTACGAGCAGTACTTC.

The genes are TRBV9 and TRBJ2-5; 8 bases match TRBD2. This CDR3 spans 15 amino acids. V lost 0 bases and J lost 5; bases outside the gene matches: 6. CDR1 SGDLS and CDR2 YYNGEE come from the germline V gene. For the CDR3, the DNA is TGTGCCAGCAGCGTAGGGGCGGGGGGCGTTGAGACCCAGTACTTC. Translation gives CASSVGAGGVETQYF.

In DNA, the CDR3 is TGTGCCAGCAGCCCTGGGACTAGCGGTCAAGAGACCCAGTACTTC. Translation: CASSPGTSGQETQYF. This chain connects TRBV28 to TRBJ2-5; 11 nucleotides agree with TRBD2. V shed 6 bases and J 2 bases; nucleotides not matched to a gene: 5. This CDR3 has 15 residues. The V gene's germline CDR1 is MDHEN and CDR2 SYDVKM.

The table lists this clone with a count of one. The rearrangement links TRBV3-1 (or the pseudogene TRBV3-2) to TRBJ1-1; D possibly corresponds to TRBD1 (5 bases). The CDR3 loop spans 16 amino acids. CDR1 is LGHDT and CDR2 is YNNKEL in the germline V gene (reference sequence). V gave up 4 bases and J gave up 2 bases, with 17 bases separating them. The CDR3 bases are TGTGCCAGCAGCCTGGGGGGATTGGGTTTTAACACTGAAGCTTTCTTT. Amino acid sequence: CASSLGGLGFNTEAFF.

Regarding this clone: Additional DNA sequences in this sample encode the identical CDR3. J is TRBJ1-2 and V is TRBV5-1; the match to TRBD1 covers 8 bases. V gave up 0 bases and J gave up 2 bases; unmatched junction bases: 3. The CDR3 is made up of 15 amino acids. CDR1 and CDR2 from the germline V gene are SGHRS and YFSETQ. The CDR3 protein is CASSLGQGANYGYTF. DNA of the CDR3: TGCGCCAGCAGCTTGGGCCAGGGGGCAAACTATGGCTACACCTTC.

The chain couples TRBV11-2 to TRBJ2-7, with TRBD1 identical over 7 bases. CDR1 is SGHAT, CDR2 FQNNGV, per germline. This CDR3 is built from 14 residues. J lost 3 bases, V lost 4 bases, and 6 bases had no gene match. CDR3 sequence (DNA): TGTGCCAGCAGCTATATGGGACAGAACTACGAGCAGTACTTC. The encoded protein is CASSYMGQNYEQYF.

The chain employs TRBV14 and TRBJ2-7; 9 bases fit TRBD1. CDR1 and CDR2 from the germline V gene are SGHDN and FVKESK. J was trimmed by 3 bases and V by 5 bases; bases with no gene match: 8. The CDR3 contains 15 residues. The DNA for the CDR3 is TGTGCCAGCAGCAACCCGGGACAGGGTATCTACGAGCAGTACTTC. Translating it yields CASSNPGQGIYEQYF.

V usage is TRBV6-5 and J usage is TRBJ2-7, with TRBD1 matching 8 bases. V lost 6 bases, J lost 3 bases, and 10 bases stayed unmatched. CDR1 and CDR2 (germline): MNHEY, SVGAGI. This CDR3 has 15 amino acids. CDR3 protein: CASRTDRGPLYEQYF. CDR3 sequence (DNA): TGTGCCAGCAGGACTGACAGGGGACCCCTCTACGAGCAGTACTTC.

A remark on this clone: Distinct nucleotide sequences in the sample also encode this CDR3. CDR3 nucleotide sequence: TGTGCCAGCAGCTTGGGACAGGGGGCAACTAATGAAAAACTGTTTTTT. Translation gives CASSLGQGATNEKLFF. V usage is TRBV5-4 and J usage is TRBJ1-4; 9 positions match TRBD1. This CDR3 spans 16 amino acids. V shed 0 bases, J shed 0 bases, and the junction held 0 bases outside the gene matches. CDR1 and CDR2 (germline): SGHNT, YYREEE (reference sequence).

The J gene is TRBJ1-1, the V gene TRBV7-2; D perhaps matches TRBD1 (5 bases). CDR1 SGHTA and CDR2 FQGNSA come from the germline V gene. This CDR3 is 15 amino acids long. The V and J ends lost 1 base and 4 bases respectively, with 13 bases between them. The DNA of the CDR3 is TGTGCCAGCAGCTTAGTGGGGGGGTCGGGCACTGAAGCTTTCTTT. Protein product: CASSLVGGSGTEAFF.

This clone appeared a single time. The rearrangement uses TRBV7-2 and TRBJ2-2, with a possible D match to TRBD2 (6 bases). There are 15 residues in the CDR3. The V gene lost 5 bases and the J gene lost 7 bases, with 17 bases spanning the gap. CDR1 and CDR2 (germline): SGHTA, FQGNSA. This CDR3 reads CASSARGTLVGELFF. As DNA, the CDR3 is TGTGCCAGCAGCGCAAGAGGGACTCTCGTCGGGGAGCTGTTTTTT.

The rearrangement uses TRBV19 and TRBJ2-2; 7 bases are a match to TRBD1. The V gene end was trimmed by 8 bases and the J gene end by 1 base; junction bases not matched to a gene: 4. Germline V gene lookup returns CDR1 LNHDA and CDR2 SQIVND (reference sequence). The CDR3 is 14 residues long. CDR3 DNA sequence: TGTGCCAGTGATAGGGGGCTGAACACCGGGGAGCTGTTTTTT. As protein: CASDRGLNTGELFF.

This clone was observed a single time. J is TRBJ1-6 and V is TRBV9; tentative D call: TRBD1 (5 bases). This CDR3 is 14 amino acids long. V was trimmed by 0 bases and J by 7 bases, leaving 8 bases between them. Germline values: CDR1 SGDLS, CDR2 YYNGEE. CDR3 nucleotide sequence: TGTGCCAGCAGCGTAGTGGCAGGGAATTCACCCCTCCACTTT. Protein sequence: CASSVVAGNSPLHF.

A single count supports this clone. The chain combines TRBV28 with TRBJ2-7, with D tentatively TRBD1 (6 bases). V was shortened by 6 bases and J by 2 bases, with 17 bases between the two germline ends. The CDR3 length is 15 residues. Germline V lookup: CDR1 MDHEN, CDR2 SYDVKM. CDR3 nucleotides: TGTGCCAGCAGCTTAGGATCGGCAGGGGCCTACGAGCAGTACTTC. Translated: CASSLGSAGAYEQYF.

This rearrangement joins TRBV5-1 to TRBJ2-2; D possibly corresponds to TRBD1 (6 bases). There are 14 residues in the CDR3. CDR1 is SGHRS, CDR2 YFSETQ, per germline. V dropped 0 bases and J dropped 6 bases, with 9 bases sitting between them. The CDR3 DNA sequence: TGCGCCAGCAGCTTGGACAGGGTCTCCGGGGAGCTGTTTTTT. Residues: CASSLDRVSGELFF.

This chain connects TRBV5-1 to TRBJ2-3; TRBD1 matches at 9 bases. V dropped 0 bases and J dropped 2; count of bases not matched to a gene: 10. The CDR3 contains 18 residues. Germline assignment: CDR1 SGHRS and CDR2 YFSETQ. The CDR3 bases are TGCGCCAGCAGCTTGGCCCCACCGGGACAGGGATACACAGATACGCAGTATTTT. Amino acid sequence: CASSLAPPGQGYTDTQYF.

The rearrangement joins TRBV2 to TRBJ2-3; no clear D gene. The ends were cut back, 7 bases at V and 5 bases at J, with 7 bases in the middle. Germline assignment: CDR1 SNHLY and CDR2 FYNNEI. The CDR3 contains 11 residues. CDR3 in amino acids: CASTGVDTQYF. The CDR3, as DNA: TGTGCCAGCACCGGAGTAGATACGCAGTATTTT.

This clone occurred once. This chain joins TRBV5-5 and TRBJ2-2, with D possibly TRBD1 on 6 matching bases. Trimming stripped 4 bases from V and 1 base from J, with 11 bases between. This CDR3 has 15 amino acids. Germline loops: CDR1 SGHKS, CDR2 YYEKEE (reference sequence). CDR3 amino acids: CASSPRRGNTGELFF. In DNA, the CDR3 is TGTGCCAGCAGCCCGCGCAGGGGGAACACCGGGGAGCTGTTTTTT.

This chain connects TRBV27 to TRBJ2-2; 7 bases agree with TRBD1. Unmatched junction bases numbered 11, after V lost 4 bases and J lost 0 bases. Germline V gene lookup returns CDR1 MNHEY and CDR2 SMNVEV (reference sequence). This CDR3 comprises 18 residues. The CDR3 bases are TGTGCCAGCAGTTCGTACGACAGGGTGAAGACGAACACCGGGGAGCTGTTTTTT. Its protein is CASSSYDRVKTNTGELFF.

This chain uses TRBV5-1 with TRBJ1-2; 8 bases are a match to TRBD1. The germline V gene has CDR1 SGHRS and CDR2 YFSETQ. V dropped 0 bases and J dropped 5; count of bases not matched to a gene: 3. CDR3 length equals 14 residues. The CDR3 DNA is TGCGCCAGCAGCTTGGGGGACAGGAGATATGGCTACACCTTC. Translated, it gives CASSLGDRRYGYTF.

This clone was seen a few times. This chain connects TRBV2 to TRBJ1-2; D uncertain. Germline CDR1 and CDR2: SNHLY and FYNNEI. This CDR3 region has 13 residues. V was trimmed by 10 bases and J by 7 bases, leaving 19 bases between them. The CDR3 DNA is TGTGCCACCAAAGAGACACTTCGGGGTGGCTACACCTTC. It codes for CATKETLRGGYTF.

This rearrangement joins TRBV6-5 to TRBJ2-3; D is perhaps TRBD2 (6 bases). This CDR3 region has 14 residues. Germline V lookup: CDR1 MNHEY, CDR2 SVGAGI. Trimming stripped 6 bases from V and 5 bases from J, with 15 bases between. The chain's CDR3 is CASSVRLARDTQYF. The CDR3 DNA reads as TGTGCCAGCAGCGTCCGGCTAGCGAGAGATACGCAGTATTTT.